The rows below give T cell receptor beta chains drawn from one sample of a study of OX40 agonist ivuxolimab in advanced cancers. Only in-frame clones appear in the TCRdb table, and some are missing; sequencing was by immunoSEQ multiplex PCR. This sample has roughly 20,000 clones, with roughly 78% found just once. The sequenced sample was CD4+ or CD8+ T cells sorted from blood, obtained in a trial of the OX40 agonist ivuxolimab. The receptor source for this set is an adult with an advanced solid tumor such as melanoma, head and neck, liver or kidney cancer. Both conserved end residues are part of each CDR3. The D gene is left open where the match is weak. Rows give clone size only sometimes, using once, few, many, or a class for an expanded clone.

abundance	d_gene	v_gene	j_gene	CDR3nt	CDR3aa
few	-	TRBV27	TRBJ1-5	TGTGCCAGCAATTCAGGGATAGGGCAGCCCCAGCATTTT	CASNSGIGQPQHF
-	-	TRBV7-9	TRBJ2-3	TGTGCCAGCAGCCCAACACTCAAGCAGGAGGCGCAGTATTTT	CASSPTLKQEAQYF
-	-	TRBV7-9	TRBJ2-7	TGTGCCAGCAGCCAAGGACTCCTCTACGAGCAGTACTTC	CASSQGLLYEQYF
-	-	TRBV9	TRBJ1-1	TGTGCCAGCAGCCCCCGACTGTACACTGAAGCTTTCTTT	CASSPRLYTEAFF
-	TRBD1	TRBV4-2	TRBJ1-1	TGTGCCAGCAGCCATTCCGGGACAGTGAACACTGAAGCTTTCTTT	CASSHSGTVNTEAFF
once	-	TRBV9	TRBJ2-1	TGTGCCAGCAGCGTAGGAGGTTATGAGCAGTTCTTC	CASSVGGYEQFF
-	TRBD1	TRBV19	TRBJ2-7	TGTGCCAGTAGTGCAGAACAGGGGCTTTCCTACGAGCAGTACTTC	CASSAEQGLSYEQYF
-	-	TRBV4-2	TRBJ1-1	TGTGCCAGCAGCCACCCCCCTTTCGGGGGAAACACTGAAGCTTTCTTT	CASSHPPFGGNTEAFF
-	-	TRBV27	TRBJ2-7	TGTGCCAGCAGAACATCTCCCGACTCCTACGAGCAGTACTTC	CASRTSPDSYEQYF
large	-	TRBV4-1	TRBJ1-1	TGCGCCAGCAGCCAAGTCCGGGACCCGAACACTGAAGCTTTCTTT	CASSQVRDPNTEAFF
-	-	TRBV7-9	TRBJ1-1	TGTGCCAGCAGCCCCCGACAGACAGAAAAAGCTTTCTTT	CASSPRQTEKAFF
-	-	TRBV7-9	TRBJ2-7	TGTGCCAGCAGCCCCGGAGCGGCCTTAACGGACGAGCAGTACTTC	CASSPGAALTDEQYF
few	-	TRBV4-3	TRBJ2-7	TGCGCCAGCAGCCAAGAAGCTCTCAGCTCCTACGAGCAGTACTTC	CASSQEALSSYEQYF
-	TRBD1	TRBV30	TRBJ1-1	TGTGCCTGGAGTGGCAGGGGGCCATCCAGGGTTAACGCTTTCTTT	CAWSGRGPSRVNAFF